Below, 6 T cell receptor beta chains from the same sample are listed, as sequenced in a study of blood T cell repertoires in COVID-19 (TCRdb year 2020). The library relied on the immunoSEQ multiplex PCR assay. The source is immuneACCESS, and TCRdb retained only in-frame sequences with V and J called. Part of the clones is not carried over; for the studies checked, unresolved V genes explain less than half of this, and the remainder is unexplained. Counted in this sample were about 180,000 clones; approximately 78% of them appeared once. Over 9.5% of the sample is in the top ten clones. Sequenced input: peripheral blood. The receptors shown here come from a woman of 80 years or more with COVID-19, enrolled during active disease.

The chain couples TRBV2 to TRBJ2-1, with D perhaps matching TRBD2 (6 bases). This CDR3 region has 13 residues. Germline V gene data show CDR1 as SNHLY and CDR2 as FYNNEI. Trimming removed 9 bases from V and 8 bases from J, with 17 bases in between. The CDR3 region has the DNA TGTGCCAGGTCCATTGGAGGGCTCCATGAGCAGTTCTTC. Residues: CARSIGGLHEQFF.

This clone has only one observation. This chain uses TRBV19 with TRBJ2-7; D is perhaps TRBD2 (5 bases). V dropped 8 bases and J dropped 0 bases, with 11 bases sitting between them. The length of the CDR3 is 13 residues. Per the germline V gene, CDR1 is LNHDA and CDR2 is SQIVND (reference sequence). The CDR3 loop reads CASAGASSYEQYF. The DNA for the CDR3 is TGTGCCAGTGCGGGCGCAAGCTCCTACGAGCAGTACTTC. Looking up the rest from reference TRBV19 and TRBJ2-7 gives the full variable domain: DGGITQSPKYLFRKEGQNVTLSCEQNLNHDAMYWYRQDPGQGLRLIYYSQIVNDFQKGDIAEGYSVSREKKESFPLTVTSAQKNPTAFYLCASAGASSYEQYFGPGTRLTVT.

Points on this clone: A read error may produce the germline difference seen at one junction end. This chain connects TRBV11-2 to TRBJ2-7, with 9 bases identical to TRBD1. This CDR3 has 11 residues. CDR1 is SGHAT, CDR2 FQNNGV, per germline. Here the CDR3 reads CASSPCWDREF. CDR3 DNA: TGTGCCAGCAGCCCCTGCTGGGACAGGGAATTC.

This chain uses TRBV19 with TRBJ2-2, with 7 bases lining up with TRBD1. Germline-derived CDR1 and CDR2 are LNHDA and SQIVND (reference sequence). This CDR3 comprises 17 residues. V dropped 1 base and J dropped 2; count of bases not matched to a gene: 7. The CDR3 here is CASSIGDSYFNTGELFF. In DNA, the CDR3 is TGTGCCAGTAGTATAGGGGACAGTTACTTTAACACCGGGGAGCTGTTTTTT.

Note on this clone: One junction end disagrees with the germline gene, perhaps due to a read error. This rearrangement joins TRBV7-7 to TRBJ2-7; maybe TRBD1 (6 bases). Germline assignment: CDR1 SSHAT and CDR2 FNYEAQ (reference sequence). The CDR3 is 13 residues long. CDR3 region: CASSPGQHYEQYF. CDR3 sequence (DNA): TGTGCTAGCAGCCCCGGACAGCACTACGAGCAGTACTTC.

The chain has TRBV27 and TRBJ2-7; D uncertain. The CDR3 has 12 amino acids. Germline assignment: CDR1 MNHEY and CDR2 SMNVEV (reference sequence). V shed 5 bases and J shed 0 bases, with 5 bases lying between them. CDR3 sequence: CASSLSSYEQYF. The CDR3 DNA is TGTGCCAGCAGTCTCAGCTCCTACGAGCAGTACTTC.